Sequencing of this TCR beta chain was carried out in a study of blood T cell repertoires in COVID-19. Turning to the study itself: Whether acute or convalescent, the COVID-19 samples came from the United States, Italy and Spain. T cells, B-cell-depleted T cells, or PBMCs supplied cDNA or gDNA.

V dropped 3 bases and J dropped 2; count of bases not matched to a gene: 11. CDR1 and CDR2 from the germline V gene are DFQATT and SNEGSKA (reference sequence). The CDR3 has 16 amino acids. Libraries were prepared by immunoSEQ multiplex PCR; TCRdb keeps only in-frame clonotypes and omits some of them. The sample gives some 300,000 clones, more than 85% of which show up once; over 1% is in the top ten. V is TRBV20-1 and J is TRBJ1-2; 8 bases agree with TRBD1. The sequence came from a man aged 70 or older with acute or convalescent COVID-19. Sequencing was done on a sample of peripheral blood. DNA of the CDR3: TGCAGTGCTAGTCCAAGGACAGGGATTTTAAACTATGGCTACACCTTC. It yields the protein CSASPRTGILNYGYTF.